What follows is one T cell receptor beta chain and its context. The source of the sample is a study of CD8+CD57+ T cells in acquired aplastic anemia. Germline-derived CDR1 and CDR2 are KGHSH and LQKENI. This CDR3 contains 13 residues. The V and J ends lost 2 bases and 4 bases respectively, with 9 bases between them. Profiles of TCR beta VDJ and CDR3 were generated from a genomic DNA template. Each CDR3 protein gets one entry after TCRdb re-called the reads with MiXCR. This sample has 450,000 to 550,000 distinct CDR3 sequences, with around 30% found just once. All sequencing subjects had displayed CD8+CD57+ cell expansion on flow cytometry.

The gene calls are TRBV18 and TRBJ2-7; D is unresolved. The material sequenced was sorted CD4+, CD8+, or CD8+CD57+ T cells (not recorded which) from PBMCs. The sequence derives from a human donor with aplastic anemia. CDR3 coding DNA: TGTGCCAGCTCACCAGGTACAGAATACGAGCAGTACTTC. It is translated as CASSPGTEYEQYF.